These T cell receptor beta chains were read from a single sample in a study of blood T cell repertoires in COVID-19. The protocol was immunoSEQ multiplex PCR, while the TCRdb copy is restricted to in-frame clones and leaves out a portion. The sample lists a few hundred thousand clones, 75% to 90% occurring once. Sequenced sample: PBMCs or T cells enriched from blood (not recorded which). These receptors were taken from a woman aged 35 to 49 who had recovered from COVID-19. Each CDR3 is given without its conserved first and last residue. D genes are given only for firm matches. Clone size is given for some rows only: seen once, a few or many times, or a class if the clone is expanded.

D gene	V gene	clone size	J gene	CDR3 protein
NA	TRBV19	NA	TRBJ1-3	ASSIRQRVYSGNTIY
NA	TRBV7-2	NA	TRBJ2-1	ASRRAAGLNEQF
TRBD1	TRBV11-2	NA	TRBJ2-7	ASSFRWDRAHEQY
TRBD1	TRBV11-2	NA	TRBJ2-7	ASSSGQGWDYEQY
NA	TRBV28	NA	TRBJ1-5	ASSLRSGFNQPQH
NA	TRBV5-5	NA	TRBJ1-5	ASSLYSNPGPQH
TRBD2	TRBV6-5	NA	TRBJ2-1	ASSWWTSGGYNEQF
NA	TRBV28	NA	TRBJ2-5	ASSPHRTEETQY
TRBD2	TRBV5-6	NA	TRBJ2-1	ASSWGTSGAYNEQF
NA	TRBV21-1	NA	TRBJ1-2	ASSTPHYGYT
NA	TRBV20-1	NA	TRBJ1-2	SARTVDYT
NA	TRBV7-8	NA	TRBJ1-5	ASTPRRQHSNQPQH
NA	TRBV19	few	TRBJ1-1	ASSISPGFEMNTEAF
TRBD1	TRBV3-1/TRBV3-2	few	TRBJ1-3	ASRDGQAAGNTIY
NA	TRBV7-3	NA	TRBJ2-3	ASSSLQGLIDTQY
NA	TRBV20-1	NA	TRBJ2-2	SARGGRELF
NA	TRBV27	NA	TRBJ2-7	ASSILGGAYEQY
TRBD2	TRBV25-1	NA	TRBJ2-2	ASSESRGGTNTGELF
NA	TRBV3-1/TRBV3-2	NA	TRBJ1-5	ASSPRQGGELHQPQH
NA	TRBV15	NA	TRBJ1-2	ATSRDRRNYGYT
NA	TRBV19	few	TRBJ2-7	ASSIFSGLSYEQY
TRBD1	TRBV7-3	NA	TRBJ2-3	ASSPDRGRTDTQY
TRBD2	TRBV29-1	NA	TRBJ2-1	SVALGRGGRYNEQF
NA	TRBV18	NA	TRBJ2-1	ASSPLGGSKNEQF
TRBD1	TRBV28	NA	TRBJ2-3	ASLDPGQGYTDTQY
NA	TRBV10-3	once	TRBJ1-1	AISESEVTEAF
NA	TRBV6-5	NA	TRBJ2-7	ASTEGGGSYEQY
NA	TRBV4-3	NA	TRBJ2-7	ASSQGPRGIAYEQY
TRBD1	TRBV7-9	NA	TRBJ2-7	ASSLTRQGAYEQY
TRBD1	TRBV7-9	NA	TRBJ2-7	ASSLGTGKTYEQY
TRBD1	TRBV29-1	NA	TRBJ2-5	SVEATGARTQY
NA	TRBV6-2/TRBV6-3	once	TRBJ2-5	ASSYAGGTQY